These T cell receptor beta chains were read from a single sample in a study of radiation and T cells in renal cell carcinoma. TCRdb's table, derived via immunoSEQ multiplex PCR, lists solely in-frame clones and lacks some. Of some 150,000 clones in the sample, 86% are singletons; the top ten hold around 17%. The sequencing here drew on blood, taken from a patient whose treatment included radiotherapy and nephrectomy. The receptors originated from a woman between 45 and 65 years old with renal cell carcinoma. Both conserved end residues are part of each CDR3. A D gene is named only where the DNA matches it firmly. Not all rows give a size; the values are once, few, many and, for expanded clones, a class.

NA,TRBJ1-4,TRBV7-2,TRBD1,CASSPAGGEKLFF,TGTGCCAGCAGCCCCGCAGGGGGCGAAAAACTGTTTTTT
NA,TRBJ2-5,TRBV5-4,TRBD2,CASSFSSGRPWETQYF,TGTGCCAGCAGCTTTTCTAGCGGGAGACCTTGGGAGACCCAGTACTTC
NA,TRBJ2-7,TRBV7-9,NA,CASSLVLGNSYEQYF,TGTGCCAGCAGCTTAGTTCTCGGGAACTCCTACGAGCAGTACTTC
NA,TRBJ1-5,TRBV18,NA,CASSPTRNQPQHF,TGTGCCAGCTCTCCCACCCGCAATCAGCCCCAGCATTTT
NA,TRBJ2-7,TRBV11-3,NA,CASSQGGGSYEQYF,TGTGCCAGCAGCCAGGGGGGAGGCTCCTACGAGCAGTACTTC
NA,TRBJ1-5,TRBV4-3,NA,CASSQDLSDNQPQHF,TGCGCCAGCAGCCAAGATCTAAGTGACAATCAGCCCCAGCATTTT
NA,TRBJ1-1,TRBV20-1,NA,CSATRETEAFF,TGCAGTGCTACGAGAGAAACTGAAGCTTTCTTT
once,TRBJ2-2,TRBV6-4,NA,CASSADWGTGELFF,TGTGCCAGCAGTGCCGATTGGGGGACCGGGGAGCTGTTTTTT
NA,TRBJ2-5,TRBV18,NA,CASSRKYGGEESETQYF,TGTGCCAGCTCACGGAAGTACGGGGGCGAGGAGTCGGAGACCCAGTACTTC
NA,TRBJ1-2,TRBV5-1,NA,CASSPDGVRGYGYTF,TGCGCCAGCAGCCCGGACGGGGTGCGAGGCTATGGCTACACCTTC
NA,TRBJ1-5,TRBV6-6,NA,CASISPPSNQPQHF,TGTGCCAGCATCTCACCACCCAGCAATCAGCCCCAGCATTTT
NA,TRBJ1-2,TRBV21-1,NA,CARTEKQGARVTNYGYTF,TGTGCCCGGACAGAGAAACAGGGGGCTCGGGTAACCAACTATGGCTACACCTTC
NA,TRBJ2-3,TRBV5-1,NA,CASSRDLSTDTQYF,TGCGCCAGCAGTCGGGACCTAAGCACAGATACGCAGTATTTT
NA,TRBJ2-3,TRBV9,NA,CASSVGATSYTDTQYF,TGTGCCAGCAGCGTAGGGGCGACCTCTTACACAGATACGCAGTATTTT
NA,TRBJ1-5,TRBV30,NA,CAWTARGRRDQPQHF,TGTGCCTGGACAGCGCGGGGACGGAGAGATCAGCCCCAGCATTTT
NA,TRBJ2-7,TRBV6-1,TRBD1,CASRKGTEAYEQYF,TGTGCCAGCAGGAAAGGGACAGAAGCCTACGAGCAGTACTTC
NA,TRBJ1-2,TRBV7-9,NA,CASSLVAAYGYTF,TGTGCCAGCAGCTTAGTGGCGGCCTATGGCTACACCTTC
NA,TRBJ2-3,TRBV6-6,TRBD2,CASSRGLALDTDTQYF,TGTGCCAGCAGTCGCGGACTAGCGCTTGACACAGATACGCAGTATTTT
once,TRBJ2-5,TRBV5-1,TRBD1,CASSTGQGAEETQYF,TGCGCCAGCAGCACAGGACAGGGCGCTGAGGAGACCCAGTACTTC
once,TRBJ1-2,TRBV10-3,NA,CAISESGGRIYGYTF,TGTGCCATCAGTGAGTCTGGCGGGAGGATCTATGGCTACACCTTC
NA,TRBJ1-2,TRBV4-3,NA,CASSQERVTYGYTF,TGCGCCAGCAGCCAAGAGAGGGTTACCTATGGCTACACCTTC
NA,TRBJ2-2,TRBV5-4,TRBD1,CASSTGDRGRRTGELFF,TGTGCCAGCAGCACCGGGGACAGGGGGCGAAGGACCGGGGAGCTGTTTTTT
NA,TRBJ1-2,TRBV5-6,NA,CASSLEQNYGYTF,TGTGCCAGCAGCTTGGAACAGAACTATGGCTACACCTTC
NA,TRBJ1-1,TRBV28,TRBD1,CASSLGDSGNSAEAFF,TGTGCCAGCAGTTTAGGGGACAGTGGAAACAGCGCTGAAGCTTTCTTT
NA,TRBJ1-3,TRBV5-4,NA,CASSSMGGSGNTIYF,TGTGCCAGCAGCTCCATGGGTGGGTCTGGAAACACCATATATTTT
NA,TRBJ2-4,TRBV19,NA,CASSIARDSIAKNIQYF,TGTGCCAGTAGTATAGCGAGGGACTCTATAGCCAAAAACATTCAGTACTTC
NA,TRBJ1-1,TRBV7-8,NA,CASTRDGGPNTEAFF,TGTGCCAGCACCCGAGACGGAGGGCCGAACACTGAAGCTTTCTTT
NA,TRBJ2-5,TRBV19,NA,CASSRLTDHQETQYF,TGTGCCAGTAGTAGGCTGACGGATCACCAAGAGACCCAGTACTTC
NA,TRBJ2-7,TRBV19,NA,CASSIAMGDAQYF,TGTGCCAGTAGTATAGCTATGGGGGACGCGCAGTACTTC
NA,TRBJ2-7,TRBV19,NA,CASSIDCRGCEQYF,TGTGCCAGTAGTATAGATTGTCGGGGGTGCGAGCAGTACTTC
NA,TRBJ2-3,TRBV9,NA,CASSTRTGTDTQYF,TGTGCCAGCAGCACAAGGACGGGCACAGATACGCAGTATTTT
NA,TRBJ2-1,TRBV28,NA,CASTPPSFSEQFF,TGTGCCAGCACCCCGCCTAGCTTCTCCGAGCAGTTCTTC
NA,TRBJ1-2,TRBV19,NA,CASSIDPGKGYTF,TGTGCCAGTAGTATAGATCCCGGGAAAGGCTACACCTTC
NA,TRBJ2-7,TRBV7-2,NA,CASSPPGHYLRSYEQYF,TGTGCCAGCAGCCCACCGGGACACTACCTTAGGTCCTACGAGCAGTACTTC
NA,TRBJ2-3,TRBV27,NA,CASSPTSPSDTQYF,TGTGCCAGCAGTCCTACTAGCCCCTCAGATACGCAGTATTTT
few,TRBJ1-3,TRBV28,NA,CASRWGTLSNSIYF,TGTGCCAGCAGATGGGGGACATTGAGTAATTCCATATATTTT
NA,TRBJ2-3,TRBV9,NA,CASSVVTDTSTDTQYF,TGTGCCAGCAGCGTAGTGACAGATACTAGCACAGATACGCAGTATTTT
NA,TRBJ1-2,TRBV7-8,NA,CASSFNLGYGYTF,TGTGCCAGCAGCTTCAACCTAGGGTATGGCTACACCTTC
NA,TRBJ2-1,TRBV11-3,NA,CASSLWTDEQFF,TGTGCCAGCAGCTTATGGACAGATGAGCAGTTCTTC
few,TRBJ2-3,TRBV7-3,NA,CASSPGTSTDTQYF,TGTGCCAGCAGCCCCGGGACTAGCACAGATACGCAGTATTTT
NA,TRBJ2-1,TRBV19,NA,CATQASLNGNEQFF,TGTGCCACCCAGGCCTCCCTGAATGGCAATGAGCAGTTCTTC
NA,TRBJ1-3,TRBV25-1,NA,CASSETAYSGNTIYF,TGTGCCAGCAGTGAGACAGCCTACTCTGGAAACACCATATATTTT
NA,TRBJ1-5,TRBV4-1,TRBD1,CASSQAEGARNQPQHF,TGCGCCAGCAGCCAAGCAGAGGGGGCCCGCAATCAGCCCCAGCATTTT
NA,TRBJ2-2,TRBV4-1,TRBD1,CASSQGTATGELFF,TGCGCCAGCAGCCAGGGGACAGCCACCGGGGAGCTGTTTTTT
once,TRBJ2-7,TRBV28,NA,CASSLKGYYEQYF,TGTGCCAGCAGTTTAAAGGGCTACTACGAGCAGTACTTC
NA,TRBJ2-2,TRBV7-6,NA,CASSFTGSGELFF,TGTGCCAGCAGCTTTACAGGGTCCGGGGAGCTGTTTTTT
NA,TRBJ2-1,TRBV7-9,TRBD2,CASSKLAGDAYNEQFF,TGTGCCAGCAGCAAACTAGCGGGAGACGCCTACAATGAGCAGTTCTTC
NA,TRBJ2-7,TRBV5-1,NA,CASSWSTTPTEQYF,TGCGCCAGCAGCTGGTCGACAACCCCCACCGAGCAGTACTTC
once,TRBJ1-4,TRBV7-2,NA,CASSLEGIATNEKLFF,TGTGCCAGCAGCTTAGAGGGGATCGCAACTAATGAAAAACTGTTTTTT
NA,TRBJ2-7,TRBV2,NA,CASSESFGLSGQYF,TGTGCCAGCAGTGAATCTTTCGGCCTCTCCGGGCAGTACTTC